The entry below gives a single TCR beta chain sequence along with its context. The data were obtained in a study of cytomegalovirus exposure and HLA in healthy donors. This CDR3 is built from 14 residues. J lost 3 bases, V lost 3 bases, and 1 base had no gene match. Per germline, CDR1 SSHAT and CDR2 FNYEAQ (reference sequence). The PCR made use of 60 Vbeta and 13 Jbeta primers. TCRdb's copy holds only in-frame clones and misses some; the assay was immunoSEQ multiplex PCR. The data show around 260,000 clones, over 70% seen once. This clonotype was sampled from a girl aged 2 to 9 in good health and CMV-seronegative. V usage is TRBV7-7 and J usage is TRBJ1-4; 7 bases map to TRBD1. Sample: PBMCs. This chain's CDR3 is CASSLGQSNEKLFF. As DNA, the CDR3 is TGTGCCAGCAGCTTGGGACAGTCTAATGAAAAACTGTTTTTT.